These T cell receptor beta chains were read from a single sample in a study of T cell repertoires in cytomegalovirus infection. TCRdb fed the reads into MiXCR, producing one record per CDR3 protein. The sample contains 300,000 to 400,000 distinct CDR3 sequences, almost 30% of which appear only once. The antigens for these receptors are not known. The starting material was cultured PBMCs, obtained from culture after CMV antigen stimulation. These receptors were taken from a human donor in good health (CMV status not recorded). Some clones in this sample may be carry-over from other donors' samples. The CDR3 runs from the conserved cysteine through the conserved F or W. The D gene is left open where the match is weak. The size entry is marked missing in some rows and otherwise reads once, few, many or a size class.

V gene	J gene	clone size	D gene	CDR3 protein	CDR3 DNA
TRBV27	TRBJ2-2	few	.	CASSSRPSGELFF	TGTGCCAGCAGTTCTCGACCTAGTGGGGAGCTGTTTTTT
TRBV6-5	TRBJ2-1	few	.	CASSSLVGVNEQFF	TGTGCCAGCAGTTCCCTCGTAGGGGTCAATGAGCAGTTCTTC
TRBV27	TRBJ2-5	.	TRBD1	CASSHPGQGRDSQYF	TGTGCCAGCAGTCACCCGGGACAGGGAAGAGATTCTCAGTACTTC
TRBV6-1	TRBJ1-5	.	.	CACSEVFDQPQHF	TGTGCCTGCAGTGAAGTATTCGATCAGCCCCAGCATTTT
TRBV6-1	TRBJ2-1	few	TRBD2	CASREGLAAQTDKQFF	TGTGCCAGCAGGGAGGGACTAGCGGCTCAAACCGATAAGCAGTTCTTC
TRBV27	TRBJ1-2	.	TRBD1	CASAAGDRVQIDYGYTF	TGTGCCAGCGCCGCGGGGGACAGGGTACAAATAGACTATGGCTACACCTTC
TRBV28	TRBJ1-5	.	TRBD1	CASSQGARSNQPQHF	TGTGCCAGCAGTCAGGGGGCGCGTAGCAATCAGCCCCAGCATTTT
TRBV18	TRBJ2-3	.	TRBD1	CASSPARGNSYTDTQYF	TGTGCCAGCTCACCGGCCAGGGGGAATTCTTACACAGATACGCAGTATTTT
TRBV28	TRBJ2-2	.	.	CAGTGTPNTGELFF	TGTGCCGGAACCGGGACCCCGAACACCGGGGAGCTGTTTTTT
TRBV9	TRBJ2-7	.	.	CASSVARAGPYEQYF	TGTGCCAGCAGCGTAGCTAGAGCCGGGCCCTACGAGCAGTACTTC
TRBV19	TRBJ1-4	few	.	CASGDVEGATNEKLFF	TGTGCCAGTGGGGACGTCGAGGGCGCAACTAATGAAAAACTGTTTTTT
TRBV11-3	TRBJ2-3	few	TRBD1	CASSPGTASTDTQYF	TGTGCCAGCAGCCCCGGGACAGCTAGCACAGATACGCAGTATTTT
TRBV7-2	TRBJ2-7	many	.	CASSSRTYSYEQYF	TGTGCCAGCAGCTCCCGAACCTACTCCTACGAGCAGTACTTC
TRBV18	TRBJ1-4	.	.	CASQSQGTNEKLFF	TGTGCCAGCCAATCGCAGGGAACTAATGAAAAACTGTTTTTT
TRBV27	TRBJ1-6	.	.	CASSLNRPYNSPLHF	TGTGCCAGCAGTTTAAACAGGCCATATAATTCACCCCTCCACTTT
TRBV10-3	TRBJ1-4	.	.	CAIQRGLDEKLFF	TGTGCCATTCAGAGGGGTCTCGACGAAAAACTGTTTTTT
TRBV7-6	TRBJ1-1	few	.	CASSLGAGEAFF	TGTGCCAGCAGCTTAGGGGCAGGCGAAGCTTTCTTT
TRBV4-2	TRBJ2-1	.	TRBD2	CASSQGSAGGVRHEQFF	TGTGCCAGCAGCCAAGGGTCGGCCGGGGGGGTGAGGCATGAGCAGTTCTTC
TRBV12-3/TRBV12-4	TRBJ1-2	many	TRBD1	CASSPSDRIPGQGFYGYTF	TGTGCCAGCAGCCCCTCGGACAGAATTCCGGGACAGGGGTTCTATGGCTACACCTTC
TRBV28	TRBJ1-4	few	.	CASEVPKGTGRGNEKLFF	TGTGCCAGTGAAGTCCCAAAGGGGACGGGAAGGGGTAATGAAAAACTGTTTTTT
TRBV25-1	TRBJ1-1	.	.	CASSEEGDAANTEAFF	TGTGCCAGCAGTGAGGAAGGAGACGCGGCAAACACTGAAGCTTTCTTT
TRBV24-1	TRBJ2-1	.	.	CATSDPTGSSYEQFF	TGTGCCACCAGTGACCCTACAGGGAGTAGTTATGAGCAGTTCTTC
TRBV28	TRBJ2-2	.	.	CASSLFGTGELFF	TGTGCCAGCAGTTTATTCGGCACCGGGGAGCTGTTTTTT
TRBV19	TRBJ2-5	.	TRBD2	CASSTREGKNRETQYF	TGTGCCAGTTCCACCCGGGAGGGGAAGAACCGAGAGACCCAGTACTTC
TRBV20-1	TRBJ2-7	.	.	CSAGWGGSYEQYF	TGCAGTGCTGGGTGGGGGGGCAGCTACGAGCAGTACTTC
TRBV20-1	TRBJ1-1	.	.	CSAKGSGNTEAFF	TGCAGTGCTAAAGGATCAGGGAACACTGAAGCTTTCTTT
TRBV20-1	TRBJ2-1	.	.	CSPIRFSRGRGEQFF	TGCAGTCCGATTAGGTTCAGTCGGGGACGGGGTGAGCAGTTCTTC
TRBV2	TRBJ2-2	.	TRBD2	CASSGLAENTGELFF	TGTGCCAGCAGTGGACTAGCGGAAAACACCGGGGAGCTGTTTTTT
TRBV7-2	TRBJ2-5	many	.	CASSPQPGRLAKTQYF	TGTGCCAGCAGCCCTCAACCGGGCCGCCTTGCCAAGACCCAGTACTTC
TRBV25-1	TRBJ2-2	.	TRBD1	CASSEETGAGGELFF	TGTGCCAGCAGTGAAGAGACAGGGGCAGGCGGGGAGCTGTTTTTT
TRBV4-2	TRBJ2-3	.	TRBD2	CASSQGLGLASPTDTQYF	TGTGCCAGCAGCCAAGGCCTTGGACTAGCCTCACCCACAGATACGCAGTATTTT
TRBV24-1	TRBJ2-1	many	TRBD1	CATSDTTGSSYNEQFF	TGTGCCACCAGTGACACGACAGGGAGTTCTTACAATGAGCAGTTCTTC
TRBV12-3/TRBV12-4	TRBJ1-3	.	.	CASSPIPIGNTIYF	TGTGCCAGCAGCCCAATCCCGATCGGAAACACCATATATTTT
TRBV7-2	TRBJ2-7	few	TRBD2	CASSLAFGLAGSGEQYF	TGTGCCAGCAGCTTAGCGTTTGGACTAGCGGGGTCAGGAGAGCAGTACTTC
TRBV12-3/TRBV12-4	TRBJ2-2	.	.	CASSLARPGGELFF	TGTGCCAGCAGTTTGGCGCGCCCGGGGGGGGAGCTGTTTTTT
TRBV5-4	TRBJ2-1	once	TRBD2	CASSLEVAGNDEQFF	TGTGCCAGCAGCTTGGAAGTAGCGGGGAACGATGAGCAGTTCTTC
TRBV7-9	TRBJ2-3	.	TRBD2	CASSPAGGKWTQYF	TGTGCCAGCAGCCCCGCGGGGGGCAAGTGGACGCAGTATTTT
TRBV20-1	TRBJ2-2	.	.	CSARPPADTGELFF	TGCAGTGCTAGACCCCCGGCGGACACCGGGGAGCTGTTTTTT
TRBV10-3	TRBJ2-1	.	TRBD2	CAISDPTSGRIYNEQFF	TGTGCCATCAGCGACCCAACTAGCGGGAGGATTTATAATGAGCAGTTCTTC
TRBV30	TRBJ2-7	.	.	CAWSERNQMQYF	TGTGCCTGGAGTGAAAGAAATCAAATGCAGTACTTC
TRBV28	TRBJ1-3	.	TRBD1	CASSSNQGAWNTIYF	TGTGCCAGCAGTTCAAACCAGGGGGCATGGAACACCATATATTTT
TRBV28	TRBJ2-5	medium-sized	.	CASSSRDAETQYF	TGTGCCAGCAGTTCCCGGGACGCAGAGACCCAGTACTTC
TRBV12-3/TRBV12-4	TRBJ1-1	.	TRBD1	CASAQGGTEAFF	TGTGCCAGCGCTCAGGGGGGCACTGAAGCTTTCTTT
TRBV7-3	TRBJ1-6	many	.	CASSLQGYNSPLHF	TGTGCCAGCAGCTTACAGGGATATAATTCACCCCTCCACTTT
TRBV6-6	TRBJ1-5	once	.	CASSNRLGEPQHF	TGTGCCAGCAGTAACCGACTAGGGGAGCCCCAGCATTTT
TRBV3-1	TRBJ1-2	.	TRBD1	CASSQGRVNRGHGYTF	TGTGCCAGCAGCCAAGGGCGCGTGAACAGGGGGCATGGCTACACCTTC
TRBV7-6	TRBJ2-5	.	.	CASSAMRQVETQYF	TGTGCCAGCAGCGCAATGCGACAGGTGGAGACCCAGTACTTC
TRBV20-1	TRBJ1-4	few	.	CSARGGATNEKLFF	TGCAGTGCTAGAGGGGGGGCAACTAATGAAAAACTGTTTTTT
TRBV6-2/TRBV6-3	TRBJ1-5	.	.	CASSYGGRGRDQPQHF	TGTGCCAGCAGTTACGGTGGGCGAGGACGGGATCAGCCCCAGCATTTT
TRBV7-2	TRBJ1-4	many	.	CASSSLGSNEKLFF	TGTGCCAGCAGCTCCTTGGGGTCTAATGAAAAACTGTTTTTT
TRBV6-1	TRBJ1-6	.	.	CASSEAAGSSNSPLHF	TGTGCCAGCAGTGAAGCGGCCGGGTCGAGTAATTCACCCCTCCACTTT
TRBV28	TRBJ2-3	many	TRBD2	CASRLAGGTDTQYF	TGTGCCAGCCGACTAGCGGGAGGGACAGATACGCAGTATTTT
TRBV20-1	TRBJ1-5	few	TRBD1	CSARDRTGGSNQPQHF	TGCAGTGCTAGAGACAGGACAGGGGGTAGCAATCAGCCCCAGCATTTT
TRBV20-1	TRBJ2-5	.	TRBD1	CSARVFYRGETQYF	TGCAGTGCTAGAGTTTTTTACAGGGGGGAGACCCAGTACTTC
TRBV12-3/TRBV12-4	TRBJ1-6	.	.	CASSLGHNSPLHF	TGTGCCAGCAGTTTGGGACACAATTCACCCCTCCACTTT
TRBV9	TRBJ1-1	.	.	CASSVVANTEAFF	TGTGCCAGCAGCGTAGTAGCGAACACTGAAGCTTTCTTT
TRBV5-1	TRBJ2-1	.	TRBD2	CASRKAGGAYNEQFF	TGCGCCAGCAGAAAAGCCGGGGGGGCCTACAATGAGCAGTTCTTC
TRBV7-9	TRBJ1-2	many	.	CASSPDIVYGYTF	TGTGCCAGCAGCCCGGACATCGTATATGGCTACACCTTC
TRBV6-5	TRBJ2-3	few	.	CASSYSPGVADTQYF	TGTGCCAGCAGTTACTCACCGGGAGTGGCAGATACGCAGTATTTT
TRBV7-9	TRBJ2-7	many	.	CASSLSLGGLSYEQYF	TGTGCCAGCAGCTTGTCCCTCGGGGGTCTCAGCTACGAGCAGTACTTC